What follows are 15 T cell receptor beta chains derived from one specimen sequenced in a study of post-analysis software for immune sequencing data. General study findings and limits: Patients had higher frequencies than controls of about five TRBV segments, including TRBV5-6, TRBV5-1 and TRBV20-1.

The authors incorporated unique molecular identifiers into the TCR beta cDNA libraries. TCRdb reanalysed the PCR reads using MiXCR and keeps one entry per CDR3 protein. This table holds about 200,000 distinct CDR3 sequences, approximately 30% found once. No antigens are known for them. Sequencing input: blood. Receptor source: a girl aged 2 to 17 with multiple sclerosis.

A few counts support this clonotype. This rearrangement joins TRBV7-2 to TRBJ2-1; D gene unclear. Trimming took off 8 bases at V and 10 bases at J, with 12 bases between the two ends. The CDR3 covers 11 residues. The germline V gene has CDR1 SGHTA and CDR2 FQGNSA. The CDR3 DNA reads TGTGCCAGCGCAAGGGCCAGGGAGCAGTTCTTC. It is translated as CASARAREQFF.

This clonotype was counted only a few times. The chain joins TRBV18 to TRBJ2-1; D gene ambiguous. There are 14 residues in the CDR3. Germline V lookup: CDR1 KGHSH, CDR2 LQKENI. V was shortened by 2 bases and J by 5 bases, with 10 bases between the two germline ends. In nucleotides, the CDR3 is TGTGCCAGCTCACCAGGGTCGAAAGACAATGAGCAGTTCTTC. It codes for CASSPGSKDNEQFF.

This clonotype was recorded many times. The chain employs TRBV12-3 or TRBV12-4 and TRBJ1-2; 7 bases are shared with TRBD1. The CDR3 is 14 amino acids. The junction had 9 bases not matched to a gene; V was cut back by 6 bases and J by 5 bases. The CDR3 protein is CASRPRGSLYGYTF. The CDR3 DNA reads TGTGCCAGCAGGCCCAGGGGGAGCCTTTATGGCTACACCTTC.

This clonotype has a count of ten or more. The chain links TRBV5-1 to TRBJ2-1, with 12 bases lining up with TRBD2. The germline V gene has CDR1 SGHRS and CDR2 YFSETQ. The CDR3 spans 17 residues. V was clipped by 5 bases and J by 8 bases; unmatched bases: 14. The CDR3 DNA is TGCGCCAGCAGGTCCACCGTAGGGTCTAGCGGGAGGGATGAGCAGTTCTTC. Protein: CASRSTVGSSGRDEQFF.

As for this clonotype: This may stem from a read error, because a much larger clone lies one nucleotide away. The genes are TRBV15 and TRBJ2-1; D is possibly TRBD2 (7 bases). The J call is in doubt because the DNA end fits TRBJ2-7 better. Germline loops: CDR1 LNHNV, CDR2 YYDKDF (reference sequence). This CDR3 is 15 amino acids long. CDR3 amino acids: CATSDGGRSYNEQYF. The CDR3 DNA is TGTGCCACCAGCGACGGGGGGCGCTCCTACAATGAGCAGTACTTC.

This clonotype was seen many times. This sequence joins TRBV7-8 and TRBJ2-1; 10 nucleotides match TRBD2. Germline CDR1 SGHVS, CDR2 FQNEAQ. CDR3 size: 16 residues. The trim removed 1 base at V and 2 bases at J, leaving 2 bases unmatched. The CDR3 nucleotides read TGTGCCAGCAGCTTAGTACTAGCGGGGACCTACAATGAGCAGTTCTTC. Its translation: CASSLVLAGTYNEQFF.

This clonotype was picked up many times. The gene calls are TRBV5-1 and TRBJ2-3; the D is unclear. Trimming stripped 0 bases from V and 1 base from J, with 9 bases between. This CDR3 has 15 amino acids. The V gene's germline CDR1 is SGHRS and CDR2 YFSETQ. This CDR3 reads CASSLGLTGTDTQYF. The CDR3 coding sequence is TGCGCCAGCAGCTTGGGGTTAACGGGCACAGATACGCAGTATTTT.

This clonotype was counted between two and nine times. This sequence joins TRBV5-1 and TRBJ1-1; D unclear. Germline loops: CDR1 SGHRS, CDR2 YFSETQ. This CDR3 has 15 residues. The V and J ends lost 4 bases and 1 base respectively, with 14 bases between them. The CDR3 DNA reads TGCGCCAGCAGCGCCGACTTAAGTGGGAACACTGAAGCTTTCTTT. Protein product: CASSADLSGNTEAFF.

Comments on this clonotype: A much more abundant neighbour one base away suggests this may be a read error. The chain couples TRBV25-1 to TRBJ2-7; 12 bases map to TRBD1. Trimming removed 3 bases from V and 10 bases from J; junction bases left unmatched: 13. The CDR3 runs to 16 residues. CDR1 and CDR2 (germline): MGHDK, SYGVNS. In DNA, the CDR3 is TGTGCCAGCAGTGATAGGGACAGGGGGCAGCGAGAGGCCCAGTACTTC. This encodes CASSDRDRGQREAQYF.

The chain links TRBV28 to TRBJ1-1, with D perhaps matching TRBD1 (6 bases). The ends were cut back, 8 bases at V and 4 bases at J, with 14 bases in the middle. CDR3 length: 13 residues. Germline V gene lookup returns CDR1 MDHEN and CDR2 SYDVKM. The CDR3 sequence is CASCTGYFTEAFF. The DNA for the CDR3 is TGTGCCAGCTGTACAGGGTATTTCACTGAAGCTTTCTTT.

The chain links TRBV7-9 to TRBJ2-3; the match to TRBD2 covers 13 bases. CDR3 length equals 17 residues. Trimming at V came to 5 bases and at J to 2 bases, leaving 7 bases not matched to a gene. Germline CDR1 is SEHNR and CDR2 is FQNEAQ (reference sequence). Written as DNA, the CDR3 is TGTGCCAGCAGCAAACAGACTAGCGGGGGGATCACAGATACGCAGTATTTT. This encodes CASSKQTSGGITDTQYF.

This clonotype was detected only a few times. The chain joins TRBV6-1 to TRBJ1-5; D is perhaps TRBD1 (5 bases). This CDR3 is 15 amino acids long. CDR1 and CDR2 from the germline V gene are MNHNS and SASEGT. V lost 5 bases and J 0 bases, leaving 11 bases between the germline ends. The CDR3 DNA follows: TGTGCCAGCAGTCCCGGGGCCCATAGCAATCAGCCCCAGCATTTT. As protein: CASSPGAHSNQPQHF.

A remark on this clonotype: A much larger clone differs by one base, so this may be a read error. The chain uses TRBV12-3 or TRBV12-4 and TRBJ2-1; D gene uncertain. With the DNA end fitting TRBJ2-7 better, the J assignment may be wrong. The CDR3 contains 14 residues. Here the CDR3 reads CASRAVSSYNEQYF. The CDR3 DNA reads TGTGCCAGCCGGGCGGTTTCATCCTACAATGAGCAGTACTTC.

The chain uses TRBV20-1 and TRBJ2-3; 7 nucleotides align to TRBD1. Germline lookup yields CDR1 DFQATT and CDR2 SNEGSKA (reference sequence). The CDR3 spans 18 residues. The V gene end was trimmed by 2 bases and the J gene end by 4 bases; junction bases not matched to a gene: 18. CDR3 residues: CSARPNRLGQRNPDTQYF. CDR3 nucleotide sequence: TGCAGTGCTAGACCAAATCGGCTGGGACAGAGAAATCCAGATACGCAGTATTTT.

This clonotype was seen ten or more times. The V and J genes are TRBV12-3 or TRBV12-4 and TRBJ2-6; 11 positions agree with TRBD1. V lost 6 bases to trimming and J lost 0 bases; unmatched junction nucleotides: 13. The CDR3 length is 20 residues. The DNA of the CDR3 is TGTGCCAGCAGGAGGGACAGGGGGGGCAGGAGGGTCTCTGGGGCCAACGTCCTGACTTTC. It codes for CASRRDRGGRRVSGANVLTF.